One and the same sample provided the 13 T cell receptor beta chains below, sequenced in a study of vaccination and CD4 T cells after COVID-19. Their specific antigens are unknown. As for treatment: approximately 9-day PBMC culture with coronavirus spike peptide pools or control peptides (ViraFEST assay). Researchers used the Oncomine TCR Beta short-read assay to sequence DNA from cultured CD4+ T cells. TCRdb ran MiXCR on the PCR reads and lists one entry per CDR3 protein. In the table there are roughly 14,000 distinct CDR3 sequences, roughly two thirds of which are singletons. What was sequenced was CD4+ T cells from blood, cultured in vitro. These receptors originate from a human donor who had recovered from COVID-19.

A word on this clonotype: The germline gene is not matched at one end of the junction; a read error may be the cause. This chain joins TRBV15 and TRBJ2-3; D is unresolved. Germline CDR1 LNHNV, CDR2 YYDKDF (reference sequence). This CDR3 is 14 amino acids long. The DNA of the CDR3 is TGTGCCACCGGCAGCCCTCAGGCAGCAGATACGCAGTATTTT. Translated: CATGSPQAADTQYF.

The CDR3 sequence is CASSLTSASPQETQYF. The CDR3 DNA sequence: TGTGCCAGCAGTTTAACCTCGGCTAGCCCCCAAGAGACCCAGTACTTC. This chain links TRBV28 with TRBJ2-5, with TRBD2 as a possible D gene (5 bases). The CDR3 is 16 residues long. Germline V lookup: CDR1 MDHEN, CDR2 SYDVKM. Trimming cost V 2 bases and J 1 base, with 14 bases left between them.

This clonotype occurred a few times. The J gene is TRBJ2-2, the V gene TRBV19; a possible D gene is TRBD2 (6 bases). V dropped 7 bases and J dropped 6 bases, with 15 bases sitting between them. The CDR3 covers 14 residues. In germline, CDR1 is LNHDA, CDR2 SQIVND (reference sequence). The CDR3 protein is CASILGGQAGELFF. The CDR3 bases are TGTGCCAGTATCCTAGGAGGGCAAGCCGGGGAGCTGTTTTTT.

The chain links TRBV10-3 to TRBJ2-1; D possibly corresponds to TRBD1 (5 bases). The CDR3 totals 14 residues. CDR1 and CDR2 from the germline V gene are ENHRY and SYGVKD. V lost 0 bases, J lost 5 bases, and 8 bases lay in between. This CDR3 reads CAISESSRDNEQFF. CDR3 DNA: TGTGCCATCAGTGAGTCAAGCAGGGACAATGAGCAGTTCTTC.

This clonotype occurred a few times. The gene calls are TRBV6-5 and TRBJ1-1; D not resolved. Looked up from germline, CDR1 is MNHEY and CDR2 is SVGAGI. The CDR3 consists of 17 residues. V shed 2 bases and J shed 1 base, with 17 bases lying between them. The CDR3: CASSYKSKAQSNTEAFF. As DNA, the CDR3 is TGTGCCAGCAGTTACAAAAGTAAAGCCCAGTCGAACACTGAAGCTTTCTTT.

CDR3 bases: TGTGCCAGTACCCCTAGCGGGGGTGACAATGAGCAGTTCTTC. It yields the protein CASTPSGGDNEQFF. This chain uses TRBV19 with TRBJ2-1; 10 bases map to TRBD2. The CDR3 consists of 14 residues. With V trimmed by 7 bases and J by 5 bases, 5 bases remained unmatched. Germline CDR1 is LNHDA and CDR2 is SQIVND (reference sequence).

The V call is TRBV7-3, the J call TRBJ2-3; D is ambiguous. V shed 5 bases and J shed 2 bases, with 14 bases lying between them. From germline, CDR1 is SGHTA and CDR2 FQGTGA. There are 15 residues in the CDR3. CDR3 DNA sequence: TGTGCCAGCAGCCTCAATAGGTTCTCCACAGATACGCAGTATTTT. Amino acids: CASSLNRFSTDTQYF.

Here the CDR3 DNA reads TGTGCCGCGAGGGTGGATCACGGGGAGCTGTTTTTT. The encoded protein is CAARVDHGELFF. The gene calls are TRBV30 and TRBJ2-2; D possibly corresponds to TRBD2 (5 bases). Per the germline V gene, CDR1 is GTSNPN and CDR2 is SVGIG (reference sequence). This CDR3 is 12 amino acids long. Trimming removed 8 bases from V and 7 bases from J, with 14 bases in between.

V usage is TRBV6-4 and J usage is TRBJ2-3; D unclear. The CDR3 consists of 14 residues. The germline gives CDR1 MRHNA, CDR2 SNTAGT. The ends were cut back, 4 bases at V and 0 bases at J, with 8 bases in the middle. The CDR3 DNA follows: TGTGCCAGCAGTGCGGGTCCTAGCACAGATACGCAGTATTTT. Amino acid sequence: CASSAGPSTDTQYF.

This clonotype was seen a single time. CDR3 in amino acids: CASSHSSGGATDTQYF. CDR3 bases: TGTGCCAGCAGCCATTCTAGCGGGGGGGCCACAGATACGCAGTATTTT. The chain joins TRBV6-1 to TRBJ2-3; 12 nucleotides match TRBD2. CDR3 length: 16 amino acids. Germline V gene sequence: CDR1 MNHNS, CDR2 SASEGT. Germline trimming cut 6 bases from V and 2 bases from J; bases unmatched to any gene: 6.

This clonotype was found a few times. V gene TRBV15 combines with J gene TRBJ1-1; D is perhaps TRBD1 (6 bases). The germline V gene has CDR1 LNHNV and CDR2 YYDKDF (reference sequence). The ends were cut back, 5 bases at V and 1 base at J, with 11 bases in the middle. The CDR3 covers 14 residues. The CDR3 region has the DNA TGTGCCACCAGCTTCGGGGGGGCGAACACTGAAGCTTTCTTT. Protein sequence: CATSFGGANTEAFF.

This clonotype was found a few times. V gene TRBV20-1 combines with J gene TRBJ1-2, with 7 bases aligning to TRBD1. Looked up from germline, CDR1 is DFQATT and CDR2 is SNEGSKA (reference sequence). V trimming: 5 bases; J trimming: 8 bases; junction bases outside the gene matches: 11. The CDR3 has 13 residues. For the CDR3, the DNA is TGCAGTGCTCCGACACAGGGGTGGGTAGGCTACACCTTC. It translates to CSAPTQGWVGYTF.

The gene calls are TRBV2 and TRBJ2-7; possible D gene TRBD1, 6 bases. Between the trimmed V and J ends, which lost 6 bases and 2 bases, there was a span of 14 bases. There are 14 residues in the CDR3. From germline, CDR1 is SNHLY and CDR2 FYNNEI. The chain's CDR3 is CASRIQGQTYEQYF. Written as DNA, the CDR3 is TGTGCCAGCAGGATACAGGGTCAGACCTACGAGCAGTACTTC.